The 15 T cell receptor beta chains listed next were all sequenced from one sample in a study of Graves' ophthalmopathy and Graves' hyperthyroidism. From RNA, the CDR3 regions of TCR beta chains were amplified and sequenced. Investigators did first-round RT-PCR with HTBI primers, then second-round multiplex PCR. TCRdb reanalysed the multiplex PCR reads using MiXCR and keeps one entry per CDR3 protein. The sample records just over 400,000 distinct CDR3 sequences, roughly 20% being singletons. Source material: peripheral blood. These receptors came from a woman between 18 and 29 years old with stable Graves' hyperthyroidism.

This clonotype was seen repeatedly, ten times or more. The chain has TRBV11-2 and TRBJ2-7; 9 positions agree with TRBD2. V trimming: 4 bases; J trimming: 6 bases; junction bases outside the gene matches: 10. Germline V CDR1 and CDR2: SGHAT, FQNNGV. This CDR3 has 15 amino acids. CDR3 in amino acids: CASSSAAGGPREQYF. The CDR3 bases are TGTGCCAGCAGCTCCGCTGCGGGAGGGCCTCGCGAGCAGTACTTC.

The V call is TRBV28, the J call TRBJ2-7, with D perhaps matching TRBD1 (5 bases). V lost 2 bases and J 4 bases, leaving 12 bases between the germline ends. The CDR3 has 14 amino acids. CDR1 MDHEN and CDR2 SYDVKM come from the germline V gene. The CDR3 DNA sequence: TGTGCCAGCAGTTTACCCGCTAGGGGTTACGAGCAGTACTTC. Translation gives CASSLPARGYEQYF.

This clonotype showed up many times. This sequence joins TRBV13 and TRBJ1-6; weak D call: TRBD1 (6 bases). The CDR3 runs 15 residues. The V gene lost 2 bases and the J gene lost 6 bases, with 11 bases spanning the gap. Germline CDR1 and CDR2: PRHDT and FYEKMQ (reference sequence). CDR3 nucleotides: TGTGCCAGCAGCTTAAAGGGGGACCTTAATTCACCCCTCCACTTT. Its protein is CASSLKGDLNSPLHF. Drawing the rest from reference TRBV13 and TRBJ1-6, the complete variable domain is AAGVIQSPRHLIKEKRETATLKCYPIPRHDTVYWYQQGPGQDPQFLISFYEKMQSDKGSIPDRFSAQQFSDYHSELNMSSLELGDSALYFCASSLKGDLNSPLHFGNGTRLTVT.

The CDR3 DNA sequence: TGCAGTGCTAGGCGGGGGACTACATACCGGGTGACCCAGTACTTC. It is translated as CSARRGTTYRVTQYF. The chain is built from TRBV20-1 and TRBJ2-5; the match to TRBD2 covers 7 bases. Per germline, CDR1 DFQATT and CDR2 SNEGSKA (reference sequence). V shed 3 bases and J 7 bases; nucleotides not matched to a gene: 14. The CDR3 has 15 residues.

The sample holds a few counts of this clonotype. The chain joins TRBV11-2 to TRBJ2-7; D perhaps matches TRBD1 (6 bases). The CDR3 has 14 residues. CDR1 SGHAT and CDR2 FQNNGV come from the germline V gene. The ends were cut back, 2 bases at V and 6 bases at J, with 14 bases in the middle. Written as DNA, the CDR3 is TGTGCCAGCAGCTTATGGGGGCGCCCCCGCGAGCAGTACTTC. Residues: CASSLWGRPREQYF. Based on the CDR3 plus reference TRBV11-2 and TRBJ2-7, the full variable domain is EAGVAQSPRYKIIEKRQSVAFWCNPISGHATLYWYQQILGQGPKLLIQFQNNGVVDDSQLPKDRFSAERLKGVDSTLKIQPAKLEDSAVYLCASSLWGRPREQYFGPGTRLTVT.

This clonotype has only a few counts. The chain couples TRBV20-1 to TRBJ2-5; 7 positions agree with TRBD1. The CDR3 is made up of 13 amino acids. V was clipped by 4 bases and J by 3 bases; unmatched bases: 5. Germline V gene lookup returns CDR1 DFQATT and CDR2 SNEGSKA (reference sequence). The CDR3 region is CSAILGTEETQYF. The CDR3 DNA follows: TGCAGTGCTATTTTAGGGACAGAAGAGACCCAGTACTTC.

In its sample, this clonotype was seen many times. The CDR3 nucleotides are TGTGCCAGCAGTGAGACAGGGGCGACGAACTATGGCTACACCTTC. Translating it yields CASSETGATNYGYTF. The chain is built from TRBV6-1 and TRBJ1-2; 8 bases line up with TRBD1. Germline-derived CDR1 and CDR2 are MNHNS and SASEGT. The CDR3 contains 15 residues. V shed 3 bases, J shed 2 bases, and the junction held 5 bases outside the gene matches.

Regarding this clonotype: A much bigger clone sits one base away, suggesting this may be a read error. V is TRBV9 and J is TRBJ1-1; maybe TRBD1 (5 bases). Trimming took off 4 bases at V and 3 bases at J, with 13 bases between the two ends. CDR1 and CDR2 (germline): SGDLS, YYNGEE. This CDR3 contains 14 residues. The CDR3 nucleotides read TGTGCCAGCAGCCTACAGGTGGGGCACACTGAAGCTTTCTTT. Amino acids: CASSLQVGHTEAFF.

This clonotype was detected many times. The chain uses TRBV6-5 and TRBJ1-1, with TRBD1 matching over 10 bases. V lost 5 bases, J lost 6 bases, and 12 bases stayed unmatched. The CDR3 runs 16 residues. Per the germline V gene, CDR1 is MNHEY and CDR2 is SVGAGI. CDR3 DNA sequence: TGTGCCAGCAGTCGTCCCCCGGGACAGGGGAAACCTGAAGCTTTCTTT. Translated: CASSRPPGQGKPEAFF.

This rearrangement joins TRBV25-1 to TRBJ2-7; 11 bases are shared with TRBD1. The J segment lost 6 bases and the V segment lost 9 bases, leaving 7 bases of the junction unmatched. CDR3 length: 13 amino acids. The germline V gene encodes CDR1 MGHDK and CDR2 SYGVNS. The CDR3 region has the DNA TGTGCCAGAGCGGGACAGGGGGTCCGCGAGCAGTACTTC. Its protein is CARAGQGVREQYF.

For the CDR3, the DNA is TGTGCCAGCAGCGGAGCCCCCACCATGAACACTGAAGCTTTCTTT. Its translation is CASSGAPTMNTEAFF. The V call is TRBV9, the J call TRBJ1-1; D gene ambiguous. CDR3 size: 15 residues. Germline V gene sequence: CDR1 SGDLS, CDR2 YYNGEE. Trimming cost V 3 bases and J 0 bases, with 12 bases left between them.

This clonotype was seen ten or more times. This chain uses TRBV27 with TRBJ2-7; the match to TRBD1 covers 8 bases. After removal of 2 bases from V and 3 bases from J, the junction contained 9 bases not matched to a gene. Germline assignment: CDR1 MNHEY and CDR2 SMNVEV (reference sequence). The CDR3 loop spans 16 amino acids. This CDR3 reads CASSLSPGQANYEQYF. The CDR3 bases are TGTGCCAGCAGTTTAAGTCCGGGACAGGCCAACTACGAGCAGTACTTC.

The chain combines TRBV12-3 or TRBV12-4 with TRBJ2-4; the D gene is possibly TRBD1 (6 bases). V lost 5 bases and J 1 base, leaving 15 bases between the germline ends. This CDR3 has 16 amino acids. The CDR3 here is CASSPGQRPAKNIQYF. CDR3 DNA sequence: TGTGCCAGCAGTCCCGGACAGAGGCCGGCCAAAAACATTCAGTACTTC.

There are many counts of this clonotype. The rearrangement links TRBV30 to TRBJ1-6; D may be TRBD1 (5 bases). This CDR3 has 14 residues. The germline V gene encodes CDR1 GTSNPN and CDR2 SVGIG (reference sequence). V was clipped by 4 bases and J by 10 bases, with 17 bases between them. The CDR3 bases are TGTGCCTGGACCACCAGGCGGGGGGACTCACCCCTCCACTTT. It codes for CAWTTRRGDSPLHF.

Comment on this clonotype: Given a much more abundant clone one base away, this may be a read error. The chain joins TRBV6-2 or TRBV6-3 to TRBJ2-4; D possibly uses TRBD1 or TRBD2 (6 bases each). Germline V lookup: CDR1 MNHEY, CDR2 SVGEGT. The CDR3 loop spans 12 amino acids. CDR3 protein: CASSTGRYIKYF. In nucleotides, the CDR3 is TGTGCCAGCAGTACAGGGAGGTACATTAAGTACTTC.